This is a list of T cell receptor beta chains from one sample in a study of PD-L1 blockade in urothelial cancer. Produced via immunoSEQ multiplex PCR; TCRdb's table is partial and in-frame only. The data show roughly 100,000 clones, over 65% seen once. Sequencing used PBMCs, obtained around atezolizumab (anti-PD-L1) treatment. These receptor sequences come from a man in his 70s with urothelial cancer. The CDR3 runs from the conserved cysteine through the conserved F or W. The D gene is left open where the match is weak. Clone size is not always given. Where it is, it says once, few, many or a class for expanded clones.

j_call	d_call	clone_size	v_call	cdr3_nt	cdr3_aa
TRBJ2-3	-	few	TRBV4-2	TGTGCCAGCAGCCACAATAGCGACACAGATACGCAGTATTTT	CASSHNSDTDTQYF
TRBJ1-5	-	-	TRBV11-2	TGTGCCAGCAGCTTAGGGGGGCAGGGGAATCAGCCCCAGCATTTT	CASSLGGQGNQPQHF
TRBJ2-3	-	-	TRBV18	TGTGCCAGCTCACTCGTCGTCGGCACAGATACGCAGTATTTT	CASSLVVGTDTQYF
TRBJ1-1	TRBD1	-	TRBV11-2	TGTGCCAGCAGCTTCCTCGGACAGGGTGGGGAAGCTTTCTTT	CASSFLGQGGEAFF
TRBJ2-1	-	-	TRBV5-4	TGTGCCAGCAGCCCAACCCTCCGGGAGTCCAATGAGCAGTTCTTC	CASSPTLRESNEQFF
TRBJ1-2	-	-	TRBV2	TGTGCCAGCAGTGAATCAGGGGTTTATGGCTACACCTTC	CASSESGVYGYTF
TRBJ1-4	TRBD1	few	TRBV7-9	TGTGCCAGCAGCTTAGCTGACAGGGCAGGGGAAAAACTGTTTTTT	CASSLADRAGEKLFF
TRBJ1-6	TRBD1	-	TRBV5-6	TGTGCCAGCAGCATCGGACAGGGGGCTTCACCCCTCCACTTT	CASSIGQGASPLHF
TRBJ2-7	TRBD1	-	TRBV4-3	TGCGCCAGCAGCCAAGCCGCAGGGGGATCAACCTACGAGCAGTACTTC	CASSQAAGGSTYEQYF
TRBJ1-1	-	-	TRBV5-6	TGTGCCAGCAGCTTGGTATCGAACACTGAAGCTTTCTTT	CASSLVSNTEAFF
TRBJ2-3	TRBD2	-	TRBV5-1	TGCGCCAGCAGCTTGGGAGCGGGACTGAACACAGATACGCAGTATTTT	CASSLGAGLNTDTQYF
TRBJ2-1	TRBD2	-	TRBV5-1	TGCGCCAGCAGCCCACGGGGCGGGGGTTACAATGAGCAGTTCTTC	CASSPRGGGYNEQFF
TRBJ2-1	-	-	TRBV7-8	TGTGCCAGCAGCTTAGCGGCGGGGACCAAGGATGAGCAGTTCTTC	CASSLAAGTKDEQFF
TRBJ1-2	TRBD1	-	TRBV18	TGTGCCAGCTCACCACTGGGACAGGACGATGGCTACACCTTC	CASSPLGQDDGYTF
TRBJ1-4	TRBD1	-	TRBV27	TGTGCCAGCAGTGGAAGGGACAGAACTAATGAAAAACTGTTTTTT	CASSGRDRTNEKLFF
TRBJ2-2	-	-	TRBV5-1	TGCGCCAGCAGCTTGGACGGGACAAACACCGGGGAGCTGTTTTTT	CASSLDGTNTGELFF
TRBJ2-1	TRBD1	-	TRBV5-1	TGCGCCAGCAAGGGGGCCGGTGAGCAGTTCTTC	CASKGAGEQFF
TRBJ2-1	TRBD2	-	TRBV13	TGTGCCAGCGAGACTAGCGGGAGTTACAATGAGCAGTTCTTC	CASETSGSYNEQFF
TRBJ2-3	TRBD2	-	TRBV5-1	TGCGCCAGCAGCCTCAGGCCCCTAGCGGGGGGCCTTACAACCACAGATACGCAGTATTTT	CASSLRPLAGGLTTTDTQYF
TRBJ2-7	TRBD1	-	TRBV7-2	TGTGCCAGCAGCTTCGCGGGACAGGGTAGGTACGAGCAGTACTTC	CASSFAGQGRYEQYF
TRBJ1-1	TRBD1	-	TRBV5-1	TGCGCCAGCAGCTTGGGTCAGGGGGGAATTATAGTGAACACTGAAGCTTTCTTT	CASSLGQGGIIVNTEAFF
TRBJ2-4	TRBD1	-	TRBV19	TGTGCCAGTAGTATCCCGACAGGGACCAAAAACATTCAGTACTTC	CASSIPTGTKNIQYF
TRBJ1-1	-	-	TRBV2	TGTGCCAGCCGAGCGAACACTGAAGCTTTCTTT	CASRANTEAFF
TRBJ1-2	TRBD1	-	TRBV4-2	TGTGCCAGCAGCCAAGATGGGACAGGCGCAAGTAATGGCTACACCTTC	CASSQDGTGASNGYTF
TRBJ1-1	-	-	TRBV6-6	TGTGCCAGCAGTTACTCTGGGGGGATCACTGAAGCTTTCTTT	CASSYSGGITEAFF
TRBJ2-2	TRBD2	-	TRBV6-1	TGTGCCAGCAGTGGGACTAGCGGGGGGTTCACCGGGGAGCTGTTTTTT	CASSGTSGGFTGELFF
TRBJ1-3	TRBD1	-	TRBV7-2	TGTGCCAGCAGCTCTACAGGGGGCGCAGAAGGAAACACCATATATTTT	CASSSTGGAEGNTIYF
TRBJ1-2	-	-	TRBV2	TGTGCCAGCAGGCTGGGGGGCTATGGCTACACCTTC	CASRLGGYGYTF
TRBJ1-1	-	-	TRBV19	TGTGCCAGTAGTCCACAGACACCAGAGAACACTGAAGCTTTCTTT	CASSPQTPENTEAFF
TRBJ2-2	TRBD2	-	TRBV5-1	TGCGCCAGCAGTCAAGCGGTACTAGCGTCGACCGGGGAGCTGTTTTTT	CASSQAVLASTGELFF
TRBJ2-5	-	-	TRBV10-3	TGTGCCATCAGTGACGGAGAGACCCAGTACTTC	CAISDGETQYF
TRBJ2-3	-	-	TRBV6-6	TGTGCCAGCAGTTACCCGGACAGATCTAGCACAGATACGCAGTATTTT	CASSYPDRSSTDTQYF
TRBJ2-5	TRBD1	-	TRBV5-1	TGCGCCAGCAAAGGACAGGGGAAATCCCAAGAGACCCAGTACTTC	CASKGQGKSQETQYF
TRBJ1-6	-	few	TRBV19	TGTGCCAGCGCAGGGGTTGGTTCACCCCTCCACTTT	CASAGVGSPLHF
TRBJ1-5	-	-	TRBV19	TGTGCCTGTAGACCGGACTATGGGGTGAATGGCAATCAGCCCCAGCATTTT	CACRPDYGVNGNQPQHF
TRBJ2-1	TRBD2	-	TRBV19	TGTGCCAGTAGTAGAACTAGCGGGGGGGCTAGCTACAATGAGCAGTTCTTC	CASSRTSGGASYNEQFF
TRBJ2-7	TRBD2	-	TRBV2	TGTGCCAGCCGTGGACTAGCGGCCTCCTACGAGCAGTACTTC	CASRGLAASYEQYF
TRBJ1-2	-	-	TRBV15	TGTGCCACCAGCATGGAGAGGCGAGCTAACTATGGCTACACCTTC	CATSMERRANYGYTF
TRBJ2-1	-	-	TRBV18	TGTGCCAGCACCGCAGGGGTGATAGATGAGCAGTTCTTC	CASTAGVIDEQFF
TRBJ1-1	-	-	TRBV5-1	TGCGCCAGCAGCTTGGACCTGGGCACCCTGGGCACTGAAGCTTTCTTT	CASSLDLGTLGTEAFF
TRBJ2-7	TRBD2	-	TRBV2	TGTGCCAGCAGGGGAGCCGGGACTAGCGGGAGTTTTGTTACCTACGAGCAGTACTTC	CASRGAGTSGSFVTYEQYF
TRBJ2-7	-	-	TRBV7-6	TGTGCCAGCAGCCCCGACAGAAACGAGCAGTACTTC	CASSPDRNEQYF